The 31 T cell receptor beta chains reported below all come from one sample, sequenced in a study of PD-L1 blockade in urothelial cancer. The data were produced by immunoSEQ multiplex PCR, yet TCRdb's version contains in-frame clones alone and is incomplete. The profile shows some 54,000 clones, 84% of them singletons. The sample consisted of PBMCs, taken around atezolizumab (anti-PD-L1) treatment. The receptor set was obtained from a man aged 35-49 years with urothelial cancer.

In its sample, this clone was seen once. The CDR3 is CASSLRGEEQFF. CDR3 bases: TGCGCCAGCAGCCTCCGGGGGGAAGAGCAGTTCTTC. The rearrangement links TRBV4-1 to TRBJ2-1; TRBD2 matches 7 bases. Germline V lookup: CDR1 MGHRA, CDR2 YSYEKL. The CDR3 length is 12 residues. J gave up 10 bases and V 4 bases, and 4 bases lay outside the gene matches.

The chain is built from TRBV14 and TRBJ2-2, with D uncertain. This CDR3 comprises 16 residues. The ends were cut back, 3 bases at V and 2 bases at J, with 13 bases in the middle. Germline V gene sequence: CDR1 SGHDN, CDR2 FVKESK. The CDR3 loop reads CASSHRTQFNTGELFF. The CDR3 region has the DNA TGTGCCAGCAGCCACCGTACCCAGTTTAACACCGGGGAGCTGTTTTTT.

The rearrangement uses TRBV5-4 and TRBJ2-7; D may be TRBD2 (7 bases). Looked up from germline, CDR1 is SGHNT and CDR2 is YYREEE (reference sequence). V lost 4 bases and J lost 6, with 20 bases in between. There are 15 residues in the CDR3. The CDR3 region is CASSLGGTSSGEQYF. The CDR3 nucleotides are TGTGCCAGCAGCCTGGGAGGGACATCCTCCGGCGAGCAGTACTTC.

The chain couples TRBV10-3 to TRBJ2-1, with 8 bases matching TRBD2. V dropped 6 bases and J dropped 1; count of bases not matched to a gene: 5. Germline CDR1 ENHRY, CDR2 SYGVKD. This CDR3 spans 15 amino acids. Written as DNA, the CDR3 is TGTGCCATCAGGCAGACTAGCGAGTCCTACAATGAGCAGTTCTTC. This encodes CAIRQTSESYNEQFF.

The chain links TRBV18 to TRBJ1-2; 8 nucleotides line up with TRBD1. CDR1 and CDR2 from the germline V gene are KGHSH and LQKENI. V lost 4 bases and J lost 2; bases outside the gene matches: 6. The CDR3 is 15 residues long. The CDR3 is CASSRRRDRNYGYTF. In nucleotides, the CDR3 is TGTGCCAGCTCACGACGCCGGGACAGGAACTATGGCTACACCTTC. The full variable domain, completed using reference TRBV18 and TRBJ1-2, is NAGVMQNPRHLVRRRGQEARLRCSPMKGHSHVYWYRQLPEEGLKFMVYLQKENIIDESGMPKERFSAEFPKEGPSILRIQQVVRGDSAAYFCASSRRRDRNYGYTFGSGTRLTVV.

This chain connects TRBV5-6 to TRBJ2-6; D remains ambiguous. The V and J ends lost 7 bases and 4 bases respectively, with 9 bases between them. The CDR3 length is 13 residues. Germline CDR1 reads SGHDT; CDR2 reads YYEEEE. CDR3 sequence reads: CASRGPGANVLTF. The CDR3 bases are TGTGCCAGCCGTGGCCCCGGGGCCAACGTCCTGACTTTC.

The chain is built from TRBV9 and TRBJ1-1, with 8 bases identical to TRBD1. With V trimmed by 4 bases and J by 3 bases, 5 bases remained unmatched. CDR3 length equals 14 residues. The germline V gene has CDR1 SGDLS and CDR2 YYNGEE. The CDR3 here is CASSPQTGDTEAFF. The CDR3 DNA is TGTGCCAGCAGCCCTCAGACAGGGGACACTGAAGCTTTCTTT.

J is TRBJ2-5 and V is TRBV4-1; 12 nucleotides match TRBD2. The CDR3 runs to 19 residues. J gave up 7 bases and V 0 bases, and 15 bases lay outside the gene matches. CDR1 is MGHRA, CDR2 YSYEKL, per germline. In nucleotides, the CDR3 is TGCGCCAGCAGCCAAGAGGGAAGGGCTAGCGGGAGGGTCCGGGGGACCCAGTACTTC. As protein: CASSQEGRASGRVRGTQYF.

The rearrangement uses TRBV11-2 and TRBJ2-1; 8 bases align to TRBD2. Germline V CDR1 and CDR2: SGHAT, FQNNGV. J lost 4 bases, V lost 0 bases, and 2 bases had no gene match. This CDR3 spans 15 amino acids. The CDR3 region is CASSLELAEYNEQFF. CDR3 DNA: TGTGCCAGCAGCTTAGAACTAGCGGAATACAATGAGCAGTTCTTC.

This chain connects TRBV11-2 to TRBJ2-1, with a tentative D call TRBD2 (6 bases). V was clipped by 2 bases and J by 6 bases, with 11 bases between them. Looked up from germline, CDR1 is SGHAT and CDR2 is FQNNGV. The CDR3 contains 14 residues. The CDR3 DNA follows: TGTGCCAGCAGCTTATTCCTGGGGGGCAATGAGCAGTTCTTC. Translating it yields CASSLFLGGNEQFF.

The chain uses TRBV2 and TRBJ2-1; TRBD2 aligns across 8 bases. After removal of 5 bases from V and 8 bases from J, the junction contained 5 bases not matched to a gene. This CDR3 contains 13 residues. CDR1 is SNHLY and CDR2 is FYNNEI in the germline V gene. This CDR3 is CASSPGLVHEQFF. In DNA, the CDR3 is TGTGCCAGCAGTCCGGGACTAGTTCATGAGCAGTTCTTC.

DNA of the CDR3: TGTGCCACCAGCAGAGGTCCGGGACTAGCGGGCGATGAGCAGTTCTTC. This translates into CATSRGPGLAGDEQFF. The rearrangement joins TRBV15 to TRBJ2-1, with 12 bases fitting TRBD2. The CDR3 is 16 residues long. With V trimmed by 1 base and J by 8 bases, 6 bases remained unmatched. Germline CDR1 is LNHNV and CDR2 is YYDKDF (reference sequence).

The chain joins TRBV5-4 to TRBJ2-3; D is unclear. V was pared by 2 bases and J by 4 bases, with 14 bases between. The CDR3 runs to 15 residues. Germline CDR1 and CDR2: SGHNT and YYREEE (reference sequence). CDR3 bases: TGTGCCAGCAGCTTAAGGCAGGTCGCCCCAGATACGCAGTATTTT. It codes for CASSLRQVAPDTQYF.

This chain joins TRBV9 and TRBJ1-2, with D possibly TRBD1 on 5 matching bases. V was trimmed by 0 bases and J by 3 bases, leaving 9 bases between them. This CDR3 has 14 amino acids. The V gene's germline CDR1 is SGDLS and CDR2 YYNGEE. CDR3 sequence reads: CASSVESGYYGYTF. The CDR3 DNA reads TGTGCCAGCAGCGTAGAGTCAGGGTACTATGGCTACACCTTC.

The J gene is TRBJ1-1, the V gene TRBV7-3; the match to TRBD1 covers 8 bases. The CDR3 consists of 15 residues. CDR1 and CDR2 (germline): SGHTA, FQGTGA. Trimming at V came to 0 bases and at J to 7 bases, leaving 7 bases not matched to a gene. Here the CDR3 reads CASSLTIDRGSEAFF. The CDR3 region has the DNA TGTGCCAGCAGCTTAACGATAGACAGGGGAAGTGAAGCTTTCTTT.

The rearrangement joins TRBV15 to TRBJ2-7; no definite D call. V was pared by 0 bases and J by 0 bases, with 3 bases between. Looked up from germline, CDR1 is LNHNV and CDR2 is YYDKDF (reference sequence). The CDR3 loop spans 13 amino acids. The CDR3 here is CATSRDSSYEQYF. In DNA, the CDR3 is TGTGCCACCAGCAGAGATAGCTCCTACGAGCAGTACTTC.

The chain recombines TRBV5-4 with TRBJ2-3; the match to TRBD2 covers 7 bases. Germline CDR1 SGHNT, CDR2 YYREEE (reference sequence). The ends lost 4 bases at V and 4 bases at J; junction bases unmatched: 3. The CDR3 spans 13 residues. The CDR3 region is CASSGEGPDTQYF. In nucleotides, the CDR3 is TGTGCCAGCAGCGGGGAGGGCCCAGATACGCAGTATTTT.

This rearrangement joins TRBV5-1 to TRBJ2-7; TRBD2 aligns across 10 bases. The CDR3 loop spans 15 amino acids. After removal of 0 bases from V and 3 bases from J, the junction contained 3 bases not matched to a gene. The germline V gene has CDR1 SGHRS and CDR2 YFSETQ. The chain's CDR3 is CASSLGLAGFYEQYF. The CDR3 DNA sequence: TGCGCCAGCAGCTTGGGACTAGCGGGTTTCTACGAGCAGTACTTC.

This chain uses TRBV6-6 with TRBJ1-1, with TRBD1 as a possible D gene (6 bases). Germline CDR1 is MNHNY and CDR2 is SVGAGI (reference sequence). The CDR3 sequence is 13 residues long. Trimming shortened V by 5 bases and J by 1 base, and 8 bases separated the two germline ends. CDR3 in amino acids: CASSRQENTEAFF. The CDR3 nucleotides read TGTGCCAGCAGTCGACAGGAGAACACTGAAGCTTTCTTT.

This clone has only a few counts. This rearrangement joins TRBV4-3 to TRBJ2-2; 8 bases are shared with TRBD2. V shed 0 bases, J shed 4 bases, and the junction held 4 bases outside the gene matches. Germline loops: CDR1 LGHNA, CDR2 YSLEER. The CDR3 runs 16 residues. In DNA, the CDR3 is TGCGCCAGCAGCCAAGATGCAGGGACTAGCACCGGGGAGCTGTTTTTT. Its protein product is CASSQDAGTSTGELFF.

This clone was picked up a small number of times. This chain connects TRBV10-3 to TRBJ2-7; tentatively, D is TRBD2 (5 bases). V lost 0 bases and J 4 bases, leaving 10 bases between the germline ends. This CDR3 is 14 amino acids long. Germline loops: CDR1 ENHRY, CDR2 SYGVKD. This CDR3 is CAISESSRRYEQYF. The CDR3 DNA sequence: TGTGCCATCAGTGAGTCGTCGCGGAGGTACGAGCAGTACTTC.

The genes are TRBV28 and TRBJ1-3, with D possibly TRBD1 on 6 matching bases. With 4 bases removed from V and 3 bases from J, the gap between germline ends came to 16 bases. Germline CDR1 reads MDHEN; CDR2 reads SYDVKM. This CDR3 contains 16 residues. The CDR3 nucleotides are TGTGCCAGCAGTTCCCCGGGGGGCAGGGGTGGAAACACCATATATTTT. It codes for CASSSPGGRGGNTIYF. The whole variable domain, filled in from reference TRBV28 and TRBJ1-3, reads DVKVTQSSRYLVKRTGEKVFLECVQDMDHENMFWYRQDPGLGLRLIYFSYDVKMKEKGDIPEGYSVSREKKERFSLILESASTNQTSMYLCASSSPGGRGGNTIYFGEGSWLTVV.

The CDR3 DNA is TGTGCCAGCAGCGTTTCAGGGACAGGGTATGAAAAACTGTTTTTT. Protein sequence: CASSVSGTGYEKLFF. The V and J genes are TRBV9 and TRBJ1-4, with 9 bases aligning to TRBD1. Germline V gives CDR1 SGDLS, CDR2 YYNGEE. Germline trimming cut 2 bases from V and 6 bases from J; bases unmatched to any gene: 5. CDR3 length: 15 residues.

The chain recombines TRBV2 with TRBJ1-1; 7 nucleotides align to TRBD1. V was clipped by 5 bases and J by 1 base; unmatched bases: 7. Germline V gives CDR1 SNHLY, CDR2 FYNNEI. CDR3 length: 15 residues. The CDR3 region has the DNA TGTGCCAGCAGTTTACAGGGGATTGGGAACACTGAAGCTTTCTTT. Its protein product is CASSLQGIGNTEAFF.

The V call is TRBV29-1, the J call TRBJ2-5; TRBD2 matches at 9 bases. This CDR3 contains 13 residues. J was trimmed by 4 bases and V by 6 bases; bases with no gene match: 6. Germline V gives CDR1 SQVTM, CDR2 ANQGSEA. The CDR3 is CSVTVAGAETQYF. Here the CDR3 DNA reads TGCAGCGTCACAGTAGCGGGAGCAGAGACCCAGTACTTC.

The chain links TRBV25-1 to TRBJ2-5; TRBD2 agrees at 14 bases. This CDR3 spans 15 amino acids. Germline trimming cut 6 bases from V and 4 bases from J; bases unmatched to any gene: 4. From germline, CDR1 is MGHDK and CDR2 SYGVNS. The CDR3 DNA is TGTGCCAGCAGGGGGACTAGCGGGAGCGTAGAGACCCAGTACTTC. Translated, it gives CASRGTSGSVETQYF. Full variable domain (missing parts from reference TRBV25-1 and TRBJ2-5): EADIYQTPRYLVIGTGKKITLECSQTMGHDKMYWYQQDPGMELHLIHYSYGVNSTEKGDLSSESTVSRIRTEHFPLTLESARPSHTSQYLCASRGTSGSVETQYFGPGTRLLVL.

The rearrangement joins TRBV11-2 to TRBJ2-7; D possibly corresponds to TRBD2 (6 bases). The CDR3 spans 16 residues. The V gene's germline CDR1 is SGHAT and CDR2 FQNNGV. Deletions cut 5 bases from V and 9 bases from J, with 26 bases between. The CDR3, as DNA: TGTGCCAGCAGCCCTTATATGGGGGGAGCCGGGCAAGGGCAGTACTTC. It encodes CASSPYMGGAGQGQYF.

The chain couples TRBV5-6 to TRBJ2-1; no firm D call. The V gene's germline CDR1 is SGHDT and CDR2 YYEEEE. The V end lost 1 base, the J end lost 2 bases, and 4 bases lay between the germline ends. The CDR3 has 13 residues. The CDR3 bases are TGTGCCAGCAGCTTGAACACCTACAATGAGCAGTTCTTC. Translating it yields CASSLNTYNEQFF. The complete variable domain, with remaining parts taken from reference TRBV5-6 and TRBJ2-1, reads DAGVTQSPTHLIKTRGQQVTLRCSPKSGHDTVSWYQQALGQGPQFIFQYYEEEERQRGNFPDRFSGHQFPNYSSELNVNALLLGDSALYLCASSLNTYNEQFFGPGTRLTVL.

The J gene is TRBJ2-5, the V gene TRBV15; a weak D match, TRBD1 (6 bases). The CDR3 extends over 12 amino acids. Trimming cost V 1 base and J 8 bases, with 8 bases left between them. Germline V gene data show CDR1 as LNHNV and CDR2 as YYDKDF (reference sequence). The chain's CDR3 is CATSRARGTQYF. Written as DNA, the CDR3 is TGTGCCACCAGCAGAGCCAGGGGCACCCAGTACTTC. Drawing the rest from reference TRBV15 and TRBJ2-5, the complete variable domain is DAMVIQNPRYQVTQFGKPVTLSCSQTLNHNVMYWYQQKSSQAPKLLFHYYDKDFNNEADTPDNFQSRRPNTSFCFLDIRSPGLGDTAMYLCATSRARGTQYFGPGTRLLVL.

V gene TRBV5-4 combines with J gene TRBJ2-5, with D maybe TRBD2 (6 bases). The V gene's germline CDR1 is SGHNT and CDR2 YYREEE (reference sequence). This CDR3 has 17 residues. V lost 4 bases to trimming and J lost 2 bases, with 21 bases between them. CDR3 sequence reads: CASSPAVLRGGQETQYF. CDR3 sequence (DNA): TGTGCCAGCAGCCCGGCCGTCTTAAGGGGAGGACAAGAGACCCAGTACTTC.

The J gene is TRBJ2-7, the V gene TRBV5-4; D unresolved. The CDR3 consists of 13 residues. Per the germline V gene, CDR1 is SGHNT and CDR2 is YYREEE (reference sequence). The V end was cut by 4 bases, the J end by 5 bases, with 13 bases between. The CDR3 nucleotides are TGTGCCAGCAGCCTCATGGTGGGCGACGAGCAGTACTTC. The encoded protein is CASSLMVGDEQYF.